The clone carrying this T cell receptor (beta chain) has ten or more counts. The antigen is unknown. The data derive from a study of T cells after yellow fever vaccination. Points from the study as a whole: Post-booster repertoires contained most primary-vaccination clones again (96% CD4, around 88% CD8). The study found a weaker secondary response that peaked faster, day 5 versus 15.

One entry per CDR3 protein results from TCRdb running MiXCR on the 5' RACE reads. The sample consists of about 110,000 distinct CDR3 sequences, 8.4% of them appearing once. CDR3 length: 12 amino acids. V shed 7 bases and J shed 5 bases, with 11 bases lying between them. The germline V gene has CDR1 MNHEY and CDR2 SVGAGI. The receptor was derived from a man under 40 who received the YFV17D yellow fever vaccine. This chain links TRBV6-5 with TRBJ2-5; TRBD1 might be the D (5 bases). This material consisted of CD8+ T cells sorted from PBMCs, taken 45 days after the yellow fever booster vaccination. The CDR3 DNA sequence: TGTGCCAGCATGGGGCCAGGGGAGACCCAGTACTTC. This sequence encodes CASMGPGETQYF.